This TCR beta chain came from a study of PD-1 blockade in classical Hodgkin lymphoma. The wider study: Intravenous infusions of nivolumab 3 mg/kg reached patients every 2 weeks. Study-wide results and caveats: No one has yet defined what causes the repertoire differences, which may be disease activity or prior therapy. It was among complete responders that baseline diversity resembled that of newly diagnosed patients.

The CDR3 is made up of 15 amino acids. Looked up from germline, CDR1 is SEHNR and CDR2 is FQNEAQ (reference sequence). Between the trimmed V and J ends, which lost 2 bases and 4 bases, there was a span of 14 bases. Each of the patients experienced relapse following autologous stem cell transplantation, and their brentuximab vedotin exposure differed. The best responses consisted of complete response, partial response or progressive disease. TCRdb's table, derived via immunoSEQ multiplex PCR, lists solely in-frame clones and lacks some. The table lists roughly 50,000 clones, around 80% of them singletons. About this clone: Its cognate antigen is unknown.

Sequencing used peripheral blood mononuclear cells (PBMCs), obtained before the second cycle of nivolumab. V and J are TRBV7-9 and TRBJ2-5, with D possibly being TRBD1 (5 bases). This receptor was taken from a human donor with classical Hodgkin lymphoma. CDR3 sequence: CASSLCQGTRETQYF. The CDR3 nucleotides read TGTGCCAGCAGCTTATGTCAGGGTACACGAGAGACCCAGTACTTC. Filled out from reference TRBV7-9 and TRBJ2-5, the complete variable domain reads DTGVSQNPRHKITKRGQNVTFRCDPISEHNRLYWYRQTLGQGPEFLTYFQNEAQLEKSRLLSDRFSAERPKGSFSTLEIQRTEQGDSAMYLCASSLCQGTRETQYFGPGTRLLVL.